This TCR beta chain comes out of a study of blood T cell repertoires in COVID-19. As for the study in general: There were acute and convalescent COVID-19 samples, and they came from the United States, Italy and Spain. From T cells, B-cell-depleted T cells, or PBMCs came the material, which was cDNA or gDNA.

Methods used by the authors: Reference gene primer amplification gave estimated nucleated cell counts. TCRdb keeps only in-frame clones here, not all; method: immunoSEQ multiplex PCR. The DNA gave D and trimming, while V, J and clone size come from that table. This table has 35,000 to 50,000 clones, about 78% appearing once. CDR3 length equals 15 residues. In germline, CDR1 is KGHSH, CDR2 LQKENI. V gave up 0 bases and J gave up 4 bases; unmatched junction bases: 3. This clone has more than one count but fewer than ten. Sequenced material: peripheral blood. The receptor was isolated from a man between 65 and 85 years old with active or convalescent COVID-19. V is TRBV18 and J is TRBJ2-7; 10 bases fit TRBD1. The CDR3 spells CASSPPSGQGYEQYF. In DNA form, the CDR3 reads TGTGCCAGCTCACCACCTTCGGGACAGGGGTACGAGCAGTACTTC.